These 32 T cell receptor beta chains originate from one sample sequenced in a study of CD8 T cells in ankylosing spondylitis. Via MiXCR, TCRdb re-called the 5' RACE reads, giving one row per CDR3 protein. Altogether roughly 160,000 distinct CDR3 sequences are present, under 14% being singletons, with the ten largest covering around 29%. Material: blood, either unsorted or a sorted T cell fraction (not recorded which). The receptors come from a male donor with ankylosing spondylitis or in good health (not recorded which).

V and J are TRBV5-1 and TRBJ2-3, with a possible D match to TRBD2 (6 bases). Germline CDR1 SGHRS, CDR2 YFSETQ. The ends were cut back, 0 bases at V and 0 bases at J, with 14 bases in the middle. The CDR3 length is 17 residues. The CDR3 coding sequence is TGCGCCAGCAGCTTGGAGGGCGGGGCGGGGAGCACAGATACGCAGTATTTT. This gives the protein CASSLEGGAGSTDTQYF.

In its sample, this clonotype was seen a few times. The chain recombines TRBV11-2 with TRBJ1-1, with TRBD1 matching 12 bases. Trimming removed 3 bases from V and 8 bases from J; junction bases left unmatched: 16. Germline assignment: CDR1 SGHAT and CDR2 FQNNGV. The CDR3 is made up of 18 amino acids. The CDR3 DNA reads as TGTGCCAGCAGCTTGCCCGGGACAGGGGGCGCTTTGATTACAGAAGCTTTCTTT. It is translated as CASSLPGTGGALITEAFF.

This clonotype was recorded a few times. V usage is TRBV20-1 and J usage is TRBJ1-5; a possible D gene is TRBD1 (6 bases). The V and J ends lost 7 bases and 0 bases respectively, with 19 bases between them. Germline-derived CDR1 and CDR2 are DFQATT and SNEGSKA (reference sequence). CDR3 size: 16 residues. CDR3 DNA sequence: TGCAGTGGAAGGGGGGCTTACTCGTATAGCAATCAGCCCCAGCATTTT. This encodes CSGRGAYSYSNQPQHF.

This clonotype showed up just a few times. One end of the junction does not line up with germline, which may come from a read error. The CDR3 DNA reads as TGTGCCAGCAGCTTAGAACGACAGACCCGTTTT. It translates to CASSLERQTRF. The V gene is TRBV7-9, the J gene TRBJ1-1; the D gene is possibly TRBD1 (5 bases). This CDR3 spans 11 amino acids. The germline gives CDR1 SEHNR, CDR2 FQNEAQ (reference sequence).

In this sample, this clonotype turned up many times. This sequence joins TRBV12-3 or TRBV12-4 and TRBJ1-6; D uncertain. This CDR3 is 15 amino acids long. V was pared by 2 bases and J by 4 bases, with 9 bases between. The CDR3 sequence is CASSLSGVYNSPLHF. CDR3 sequence (DNA): TGTGCCAGCAGTTTATCTGGGGTTTATAATTCACCCCTCCACTTT.

Ten or more counts support this clonotype. The V and J genes are TRBV29-1 and TRBJ2-1; 10 bases line up with TRBD2. Germline CDR1 is SQVTM and CDR2 is ANQGSEA. CDR3 length: 15 residues. The V and J ends lost 3 bases and 4 bases, in that order; junction bases with no gene match: 6. CDR3 in DNA: TGCAGCGTTGACGTGGGGACTAGCGTGTACAATGAGCAGTTCTTC. Translated, it gives CSVDVGTSVYNEQFF.

This clonotype occurred many times. The chain employs TRBV20-1 and TRBJ2-5, with a weak D call TRBD2 (5 bases). The V gene's germline CDR1 is DFQATT and CDR2 SNEGSKA (reference sequence). CDR3 length: 13 amino acids. The CDR3: CSASIASRETQYF. In DNA form, the CDR3 reads TGCAGCGCTTCAATAGCGAGCCGAGAGACCCAGTACTTC.

This clonotype has at least ten counts. The genes are TRBV28 and TRBJ1-2; D gene uncertain. The germline CDR1 and CDR2 sequences are MDHEN and SYDVKM. The CDR3 spans 15 residues. Trimming left V 5 bases short and J 5 bases short, with 18 bases between. In nucleotides, the CDR3 is TGTGCCAGCAGTCTACCAGGCCAGGTTAGGTATGGCTACACCTTC. It encodes CASSLPGQVRYGYTF.

This clonotype was seen at least ten times. The chain recombines TRBV27 with TRBJ2-1, with TRBD1 identical over 8 bases. This CDR3 comprises 16 residues. The junction had 6 bases not matched to a gene; V was cut back by 3 bases and J by 2 bases. Germline values: CDR1 MNHEY, CDR2 SMNVEV (reference sequence). The CDR3 here is CASSFISGGAYNEQFF. CDR3 in DNA: TGTGCCAGCAGTTTTATTTCAGGGGGCGCCTACAATGAGCAGTTCTTC.

Many counts were recorded for this clonotype. This sequence joins TRBV5-1 and TRBJ1-2; 11 bases agree with TRBD1. With 6 bases clipped from V and 2 bases from J, the junction kept 6 bases outside the gene matches. The CDR3 has 15 amino acids. The germline V gene has CDR1 SGHRS and CDR2 YFSETQ. CDR3 loop: CASNHGDRGNYGYTF. CDR3 DNA: TGCGCCAGCAACCATGGGGACAGGGGGAACTATGGCTACACCTTC.

This clonotype was recorded many times. The gene calls are TRBV4-2 and TRBJ2-7; D is undetermined. Trimming removed 2 bases from V and 5 bases from J, with 10 bases in between. CDR3 length: 13 amino acids. Per germline, CDR1 LGHNA and CDR2 YNFKEQ. The CDR3 sequence: CASSQPGGDEQYF. CDR3 DNA sequence: TGTGCCAGCAGCCAACCGGGCGGTGACGAGCAGTACTTC.

This clonotype was counted at least ten times. The V call is TRBV4-3, the J call TRBJ2-4; D is unclear. Germline lookup yields CDR1 LGHNA and CDR2 YSLEER. CDR3 length equals 15 residues. V was clipped by 4 bases and J by 0 bases, with 10 bases between them. The CDR3 nucleotides are TGCGCCAGCAGCCTAGGGTCGGGAGCCAAAAACATTCAGTACTTC. Its translation is CASSLGSGAKNIQYF.

Turning to this clonotype: This may come from a read error, since a much larger clone is one base off. The chain recombines TRBV5-1 with TRBJ1-2, with unresolved D. Deletions cut 1 base from V and 0 bases from J, with 13 bases between. This CDR3 is built from 16 residues. Germline V gene sequence: CDR1 SGHRS, CDR2 YFSETQ. CDR3 in DNA: TGCGCCAGCAGCTTGCCGTCCCCACAGACTAACTATGGCTACACCTTC. Encoded protein: CASSLPSPQTNYGYTF.

This clonotype appeared many times. J is TRBJ2-1 and V is TRBV6-2 or TRBV6-3; TRBD2 matches at 7 bases. CDR1 is MNHEY, CDR2 SVGEGT, per germline. Trimming cost V 0 bases and J 6 bases; bases outside gene matches: 8. The CDR3 extends over 16 amino acids. The CDR3 spells CASSYSAGVGINEQFF. As DNA, the CDR3 is TGTGCCAGCAGTTACTCTGCGGGGGTAGGGATCAATGAGCAGTTCTTC.

Ten or more counts support this clonotype. The chain uses TRBV20-1 and TRBJ2-3, with TRBD1 matching over 8 bases. After removal of 2 bases from V and 6 bases from J, the junction contained 4 bases not matched to a gene. The CDR3 runs 13 residues. Germline V gives CDR1 DFQATT, CDR2 SNEGSKA (reference sequence). CDR3: CSARTTGADTQYF. In DNA, the CDR3 is TGCAGTGCTAGAACGACAGGGGCCGATACGCAGTATTTT.

There are a few counts of this clonotype. The chain has TRBV4-3 and TRBJ1-6; no clear D gene. V was shortened by 3 bases and J by 10 bases, with 13 bases between the two germline ends. Per germline, CDR1 LGHNA and CDR2 YSLEER. The CDR3 runs to 14 residues. This CDR3 is CASSQSSGGSPLHF. CDR3 bases: TGCGCCAGCAGCCAGAGTTCGGGTGGATCACCCCTCCACTTT.

This clonotype was seen repeatedly, ten times or more. The chain carries TRBV12-3 or TRBV12-4 and TRBJ1-1; possible D gene TRBD1, 5 bases. The CDR3 extends over 14 amino acids. V was trimmed by 5 bases and J by 11 bases, leaving 21 bases between them. The CDR3 spells CASSPEGLPAGAFF. The CDR3 coding sequence is TGTGCCAGCAGTCCTGAGGGACTTCCCGCAGGCGCTTTCTTT.

This clonotype was detected many times. This chain joins TRBV27 and TRBJ2-7; D is possibly TRBD1 (6 bases). V shed 5 bases and J shed 3 bases, with 20 bases lying between them. From germline, CDR1 is MNHEY and CDR2 SMNVEV (reference sequence). This CDR3 has 16 amino acids. The DNA of the CDR3 is TGTGCCAGCAGTCCGCTCCGCGGCAGGGGCCTCTACGAGCAGTACTTC. It encodes CASSPLRGRGLYEQYF.

This clonotype was detected a few times. The rearrangement joins TRBV10-2 to TRBJ1-2; possibly TRBD1 for D (5 bases). The CDR3 runs 16 residues. The germline gives CDR1 WSHSY, CDR2 SAAADI. Trimming stripped 4 bases from V and 1 base from J, with 16 bases between. The CDR3 region is CASSGPRQNLNYGYTF. DNA of the CDR3: TGCGCCAGCAGTGGTCCGAGACAGAATCTTAACTATGGCTACACCTTC.

This clonotype has a handful of counts. The chain combines TRBV19 with TRBJ1-1, with a weak D call TRBD1 (6 bases). Germline V CDR1 and CDR2: LNHDA, SQIVND (reference sequence). V gave up 7 bases and J gave up 8 bases, with 20 bases separating them. The CDR3 runs 14 residues. The CDR3 DNA is TGTGCCAGTACCGCCACAAATCGGGGGGCCGAAGCTTTCTTT. Translating gives CASTATNRGAEAFF.

The chain joins TRBV7-2 to TRBJ1-3; the D is unclear. The CDR3 covers 14 residues. Germline values: CDR1 SGHTA, CDR2 FQGNSA. The V end lost 5 bases, the J end lost 2 bases, and 10 bases lay between the germline ends. The CDR3 sequence: CASSTGRTGNTIYF. The CDR3 bases are TGTGCCAGCAGCACCGGTAGGACTGGAAACACCATATATTTT.

This clonotype appeared many times. The rearrangement links TRBV5-5 to TRBJ2-6; possibly TRBD1 for D (6 bases). The CDR3 extends over 15 amino acids. The V and J ends lost 4 bases and 2 bases respectively, with 10 bases between them. Germline V CDR1 and CDR2: SGHKS, YYEKEE (reference sequence). The DNA for the CDR3 is TGTGCCAGCAGCACCCACAGGGCTGGGGCCAACGTCCTGACTTTC. Amino acids: CASSTHRAGANVLTF.

This clonotype was detected only a few times. J is TRBJ2-5 and V is TRBV12-5; D uncertain. Germline loops: CDR1 LGHNT, CDR2 FRNRAP. The ends were cut back, 7 bases at V and 0 bases at J, with 6 bases in the middle. The CDR3 loop spans 12 amino acids. The DNA for the CDR3 is TGTGCTAGTGCCAAGTACCAAGAGACCCAGTACTTC. This encodes CASAKYQETQYF.

V and J are TRBV4-2 and TRBJ1-1; D call uncertain. Trimming took off 0 bases at V and 6 bases at J, with 14 bases between the two ends. This CDR3 comprises 15 residues. The V gene's germline CDR1 is LGHNA and CDR2 YNFKEQ. The CDR3 loop is CASSQDGNTIPEAFF. The CDR3 DNA follows: TGTGCCAGCAGCCAAGACGGCAATACGATACCTGAAGCTTTCTTT.

This sequence joins TRBV7-9 and TRBJ2-2; D is unresolved. CDR1 and CDR2 from the germline V gene are SEHNR and FQNEAQ (reference sequence). Trimming shortened V by 5 bases and J by 6 bases, and 10 bases separated the two germline ends. The CDR3 consists of 13 residues. CDR3 residues: CASSPPPSGELFF. The CDR3 DNA reads as TGTGCCAGCAGCCCCCCCCCGTCCGGGGAGCTGTTTTTT.

This clonotype was recorded many times. The rearrangement links TRBV27 to TRBJ2-1, with TRBD2 as a possible D gene (7 bases). The germline V and J ends were trimmed by 4 bases and 6 bases, with 19 bases remaining between them. The CDR3 runs 16 residues. CDR1 is MNHEY and CDR2 is SMNVEV in the germline V gene (reference sequence). CDR3 coding DNA: TGTGCCAGCAGTTACGTCCCCGGGGGGCCCCCCAATGAGCAGTTCTTC. It specifies CASSYVPGGPPNEQFF.

This clonotype was picked up many times. The chain combines TRBV24-1 with TRBJ2-3; TRBD1 agrees at 9 bases. CDR1 is KGHDR and CDR2 is SFDVKD in the germline V gene. This CDR3 is built from 14 residues. V lost 10 bases and J lost 4; bases outside the gene matches: 8. Written as DNA, the CDR3 is TGTGCCACGTCCGGGACAGGGTTCGCAGATACGCAGTATTTT. Protein sequence: CATSGTGFADTQYF.

This clonotype was observed many times. The CDR3 loop is CKPGAGGLSYEQYF. The CDR3 bases are TGCAAACCCGGGGCGGGGGGCCTGTCCTACGAGCAGTACTTC. This rearrangement joins TRBV20-1 to TRBJ2-7; 8 bases map to TRBD2. CDR1 and CDR2 (germline): DFQATT, SNEGSKA (reference sequence). This CDR3 comprises 14 residues.

V gene TRBV5-1 combines with J gene TRBJ2-3, with 7 positions matching TRBD2. V shed 0 bases and J 6 bases; nucleotides not matched to a gene: 1. The germline V gene has CDR1 SGHRS and CDR2 YFSETQ. The CDR3 covers 13 residues. As DNA, the CDR3 is TGCGCCAGCAGCTTGGAGGGAGGGGATACGCAGTATTTT. It translates to CASSLEGGDTQYF.

This clonotype was observed many times. The chain is built from TRBV4-3 and TRBJ2-3, with 14 nucleotides matching TRBD2. CDR1 LGHNA and CDR2 YSLEER come from the germline V gene. V lost 4 bases to trimming and J lost 5 bases; unmatched junction nucleotides: 11. The CDR3 is 18 amino acids. DNA for the CDR3: TGCGCCAGCAGCCGCTCCGGGACTAGCGGGGGTTTTGGAGATACGCAGTATTTT. Residues: CASSRSGTSGGFGDTQYF.

This clonotype showed up just once. The chain is built from TRBV18 and TRBJ2-5; D possibly corresponds to TRBD1 (5 bases). V was pared by 2 bases and J by 5 bases, with 15 bases between. This CDR3 is built from 15 residues. The germline V gene has CDR1 KGHSH and CDR2 LQKENI. The CDR3 protein is CASSPFQGGKETQYF. The CDR3 coding sequence is TGTGCCAGCTCACCATTCCAGGGTGGGAAGGAGACCCAGTACTTC.

This clonotype was detected ten times or more. The rearrangement links TRBV6-4 to TRBJ1-5; TRBD1 matches 9 bases. Germline loops: CDR1 MRHNA, CDR2 SNTAGT. The ends lost 5 bases at V and 4 bases at J; junction bases unmatched: 21. The length of the CDR3 is 20 residues. CDR3 amino acids: CASSNHPQGARRWPNQPQHF. CDR3 sequence (DNA): TGTGCCAGCAGTAACCACCCACAGGGGGCGCGGAGGTGGCCTAATCAGCCCCAGCATTTT.